The rows below give T cell receptor beta chains drawn from one sample of a study of shared clonotypes between healthy human individuals. Sequenced by immunoSEQ multiplex PCR; TCRdb stores in-frame clones only, minus some. The sample lists around 700,000 clones, approximately 79% seen once, with about 1.7% in the top ten. The sample consisted of memory CD4+ T cells sorted from blood. The receptors were sampled from a woman between 25 and 40 years old in good health. Both conserved end residues are part of each CDR3.

length,V,J,CDR3
14,TRBV7-2,TRBJ1-2,CASSREVANYGYTF
13,TRBV5-1,TRBJ2-5,CASSPDPWETQYF
13,TRBV30,TRBJ1-5,CAWSPGANQPQHF
14,TRBV7-2,TRBJ1-1,CASSLDGLVTEAFF
15,TRBV6-1,TRBJ1-2,CASSNRDRGWYGYTF
13,TRBV7-2,-,CASEKSVSYEQYF
16,TRBV19,TRBJ2-3,CASSIAASGSADTQYF
16,TRBV28,TRBJ1-4,CASSVGPGALNEKLFF
17,TRBV11-2,TRBJ2-3,CASSPGRAGGRTDTQYF
15,TRBV18,TRBJ1-5,CASSPGQESNQPQHF
16,TRBV5-1,TRBJ2-3,CASSLGGAPSTDTQYF
13,TRBV27,TRBJ2-1,CASSWTFGNEQFF
15,TRBV7-2,TRBJ2-7,CASSLAGQASYEQYF
16,TRBV5-1,TRBJ2-3,CASSFAGEIGRDTQYF
13,TRBV29-1,TRBJ1-1,CSVTVGDSTEAFF
15,TRBV5-1,TRBJ1-3,CASSSQGVSGNTIYF
15,TRBV6-6,TRBJ2-3,CASSYPSGRGDTQYF
16,TRBV28,TRBJ2-1,CASSPPGQGSYNEQFF
15,TRBV9,TRBJ2-5,CASSGQNLAEETQYF
14,TRBV6-6,TRBJ2-6,CAGGGGTGANVLTF
14,TRBV18,TRBJ2-7,CASSPGQGTYEQYF
15,TRBV29-1,TRBJ2-5,CSVTGLAGGIETQYF
15,TRBV28,TRBJ1-4,CASSSRDGHTEKLFF
12,TRBV6-6,TRBJ2-7,CASGEGFYEQYF
11,TRBV14,TRBJ1-1,CASSQDREAFF
16,TRBV30,TRBJ2-4,CAWNFPTGGPKNIQYF
16,TRBV28,TRBJ1-5,CASDAGFIQGNQPQHF
14,TRBV19,TRBJ2-3,CASSIGGEADTQYF
13,TRBV11-2,TRBJ2-1,CASSLDGVYEQFF
14,TRBV19,TRBJ2-7,CASSITGGTYEQYF
15,TRBV29-1,TRBJ2-1,CSVDRVRPSYNEQFF
18,TRBV29-1,TRBJ2-3,CSVELGTGGSTLTDTQYF
14,TRBV5-6,TRBJ1-4,CASSRGTGGEKLFF
13,TRBV5-1,TRBJ2-5,CASSSGAETSLYF
14,TRBV6-5,TRBJ1-2,CASSKTGPNYGYTF